These 19 T cell receptor beta chains share one sample of origin, sequenced in a study of cytomegalovirus exposure and HLA in healthy donors. PCR used 60 Vbeta primers and 13 Jbeta primers. Generated by immunoSEQ multiplex PCR, the TCRdb table keeps only in-frame clones and is missing some. In the table there are 150,000 to 200,000 clones, 82% of which are singletons. Input material: PBMCs. The receptors were gathered from a girl between 5 and 17 years old in good health and CMV-seropositive.

The chain uses TRBV28 and TRBJ2-2; 9 nucleotides agree with TRBD2. This CDR3 is 17 amino acids long. Germline V gene lookup returns CDR1 MDHEN and CDR2 SYDVKM. After removal of 3 bases from V and 4 bases from J, the junction contained 9 bases not matched to a gene. The CDR3, as DNA: TGTGCCAGCAGTTTGAGGCCGCTAGCGGGGACCACCGGGGAGCTGTTTTTT. This gives the protein CASSLRPLAGTTGELFF.

This chain links TRBV11-2 with TRBJ2-2, with D perhaps matching TRBD2 (6 bases). The ends were cut back, 4 bases at V and 0 bases at J, with 15 bases in the middle. The germline V gene has CDR1 SGHAT and CDR2 FQNNGV. This CDR3 is built from 17 residues. The CDR3 sequence is CASSYPVGGSNTGELFF. In DNA, the CDR3 is TGTGCCAGCAGCTACCCAGTGGGGGGATCGAACACCGGGGAGCTGTTTTTT. The variable domain in full, completed from reference TRBV11-2 and TRBJ2-2, reads EAGVAQSPRYKIIEKRQSVAFWCNPISGHATLYWYQQILGQGPKLLIQFQNNGVVDDSQLPKDRFSAERLKGVDSTLKIQPAKLEDSAVYLCASSYPVGGSNTGELFFGEGSRLTVL.

V usage is TRBV7-8 and J usage is TRBJ1-5; TRBD1 matches at 10 bases. V lost 3 bases, J lost 0 bases, and 8 bases stayed unmatched. CDR1 is SGHVS and CDR2 is FQNEAQ in the germline V gene. This CDR3 contains 18 residues. The CDR3 coding sequence is TGTGCCAGCAGCTTTTACCGGGACAGGGGCTATAGCAATCAGCCCCAGCATTTT. Protein: CASSFYRDRGYSNQPQHF.

The chain combines TRBV30 with TRBJ2-7, with 8 bases identical to TRBD1. The V gene's germline CDR1 is GTSNPN and CDR2 SVGIG (reference sequence). The length of the CDR3 is 12 residues. V shed 3 bases and J 3 bases; nucleotides not matched to a gene: 1. The DNA for the CDR3 is TGTGCCTGGAGGGACAGGGACTACGAGCAGTACTTC. This translates into CAWRDRDYEQYF.

The V and J genes are TRBV6-5 and TRBJ2-7, with D possibly matching TRBD2 (5 bases). V lost 10 bases and J lost 2, with 15 bases in between. Germline CDR1 reads MNHEY; CDR2 reads SVGAGI. The CDR3 covers 13 residues. The DNA for the CDR3 is TGTGCCACCTTTGGACCGGGGACCTACGAGCAGTACTTC. Amino acids: CATFGPGTYEQYF.

This chain joins TRBV11-2 and TRBJ2-7, with 10 bases matching TRBD2. The germline V gene encodes CDR1 SGHAT and CDR2 FQNNGV. Trimming took 6 bases from V and 2 from J; bases not matched to a gene: 10. The CDR3 is made up of 16 amino acids. CDR3 residues: CASSFIAGGGPYEQYF. In DNA, the CDR3 is TGTGCCAGCAGTTTTATAGCGGGAGGAGGCCCCTACGAGCAGTACTTC.

The gene calls are TRBV2 and TRBJ2-7, with TRBD1 identical over 7 bases. This CDR3 region has 15 residues. Per germline, CDR1 SNHLY and CDR2 FYNNEI. Trimming cost V 5 bases and J 1 base; bases outside gene matches: 8. CDR3 sequence reads: CASSQDRAGSYEQYF. The CDR3 DNA is TGTGCCAGCAGTCAAGACAGGGCCGGGTCCTACGAGCAGTACTTC.

V gene TRBV29-1 combines with J gene TRBJ2-7; D might be TRBD1 (6 bases). The CDR3 has 13 amino acids. CDR1 SQVTM and CDR2 ANQGSEA come from the germline V gene. V was clipped by 3 bases and J by 0 bases, with 9 bases between them. Here the CDR3 DNA reads TGCAGCGTTGATACGGACAGCTCCTACGAGCAGTACTTC. Its translation is CSVDTDSSYEQYF.

This sequence joins TRBV23-1 and TRBJ2-7; 7 bases are shared with TRBD1. TRBV23-1 is an open reading frame, and its role is uncertain. This CDR3 has 15 residues. V was pared by 0 bases and J by 3 bases, with 5 bases of the junction left unmatched. CDR3 in amino acids: CASSQSLQGNYEQYF. The DNA of the CDR3 is TGCGCCAGCAGTCAATCGCTACAGGGGAACTACGAGCAGTACTTC.

This CDR3 is CASSSQGIEAFF. The CDR3 DNA follows: TGTGCCAGCAGCTCCCAGGGGATTGAAGCTTTCTTT. The gene calls are TRBV5-4 and TRBJ1-1; TRBD1 is a possible D gene (6 bases). V lost 3 bases and J 7 bases, leaving 10 bases between the germline ends. Per germline, CDR1 SGHNT and CDR2 YYREEE (reference sequence). The CDR3 has 12 residues.

The rearrangement joins TRBV30 to TRBJ1-3, with D tentatively TRBD1 (6 bases). Germline lookup yields CDR1 GTSNPN and CDR2 SVGIG (reference sequence). With 2 bases removed from V and 5 bases from J, the gap between germline ends came to 10 bases. CDR3 size: 13 residues. CDR3 in DNA: TGTGCCTGGAGTACAGGGAGAAGAAACACCATATATTTT. Its translation is CAWSTGRRNTIYF.

This chain connects TRBV2 to TRBJ2-7, with a possible D match to TRBD1 (6 bases). Germline V CDR1 and CDR2: SNHLY, FYNNEI. Trimming took 1 base from V and 8 from J, leaving 15 bases between them. This CDR3 spans 14 amino acids. DNA for the CDR3: TGTGCCAGCAGTGAAGTCGATAGGGGGTTGAAGCAGTACTTC. Protein sequence: CASSEVDRGLKQYF.

This chain connects TRBV28 to TRBJ1-1, with no clear D. V was pared by 2 bases and J by 10 bases, with 8 bases between. Germline V gene sequence: CDR1 MDHEN, CDR2 SYDVKM. This CDR3 is built from 11 residues. The CDR3 DNA reads as TGTGCCAGCAGTTTAGCCGGTTCAGCTTTCTTT. This codes for CASSLAGSAFF.

The chain has TRBV27 and TRBJ1-1, with 7 positions matching TRBD1. The CDR3 loop spans 15 amino acids. V was pared by 5 bases and J by 0 bases, with 6 bases of the junction left unmatched. Germline CDR1 and CDR2: MNHEY and SMNVEV (reference sequence). The CDR3 region has the DNA TGTGCCAGCAGTAAAAACAGGGGATTGAACACTGAAGCTTTCTTT. Its protein is CASSKNRGLNTEAFF.

This chain uses TRBV7-2 with TRBJ1-2; 10 nucleotides match TRBD1. Germline assignment: CDR1 SGHTA and CDR2 FQGNSA. The junction had 12 bases not matched to a gene; V was cut back by 6 bases and J by 2 bases. The CDR3 length is 17 residues. CDR3 in DNA: TGTGCCAGCAGAAAGCCGGGACAGGGGCGGAGGAACTATGGCTACACCTTC. As protein: CASRKPGQGRRNYGYTF. The full variable domain, rest sourced from reference TRBV7-2 and TRBJ1-2, is GAGVSQSPSNKVTEKGKDVELRCDPISGHTALYWYRQSLGQGLEFLIYFQGNSAPDKSGLPSDRFSAERTGGSVSTLTIQRTQQEDSAVYLCASRKPGQGRRNYGYTFGSGTRLTVV.

The chain recombines TRBV27 with TRBJ2-1; a possible D gene is TRBD2 (6 bases). Germline V CDR1 and CDR2: MNHEY, SMNVEV (reference sequence). The V gene lost 3 bases and the J gene lost 5 bases, with 11 bases spanning the gap. This CDR3 is built from 14 residues. In DNA form, the CDR3 reads TGTGCCAGCAGTTTCGCGGGGAATCACAATGAGCAGTTCTTC. Translating it yields CASSFAGNHNEQFF.

V usage is TRBV19 and J usage is TRBJ2-5; TRBD1 agrees at 9 bases. Germline assignment: CDR1 LNHDA and CDR2 SQIVND (reference sequence). The CDR3 spans 13 residues. V trimming: 3 bases; J trimming: 4 bases; junction bases outside the gene matches: 0. The CDR3 region is CASSMDRGETQYF. DNA of the CDR3: TGTGCCAGTAGTATGGACAGGGGAGAGACCCAGTACTTC.

The CDR3 spells CASSKQGGGYTF. The CDR3, as DNA: TGTGCCAGCAGTAAACAGGGGGGCGGCTACACCTTC. The chain carries TRBV27 and TRBJ1-2; 8 bases fit TRBD1. The V and J ends lost 5 bases and 8 bases, in that order; junction bases with no gene match: 4. The CDR3 has 12 residues. CDR1 MNHEY and CDR2 SMNVEV come from the germline V gene (reference sequence).

The chain recombines TRBV28 with TRBJ2-1; 10 bases line up with TRBD2. The V gene's germline CDR1 is MDHEN and CDR2 SYDVKM. Trimming removed 7 bases from V and 7 bases from J; junction bases left unmatched: 19. The CDR3 is 18 residues long. The CDR3 reads CASTTTRRASGRVNEQFF. The CDR3 nucleotides read TGTGCCAGCACCACTACCCGCCGGGCTAGCGGGAGAGTAAATGAGCAGTTCTTC.